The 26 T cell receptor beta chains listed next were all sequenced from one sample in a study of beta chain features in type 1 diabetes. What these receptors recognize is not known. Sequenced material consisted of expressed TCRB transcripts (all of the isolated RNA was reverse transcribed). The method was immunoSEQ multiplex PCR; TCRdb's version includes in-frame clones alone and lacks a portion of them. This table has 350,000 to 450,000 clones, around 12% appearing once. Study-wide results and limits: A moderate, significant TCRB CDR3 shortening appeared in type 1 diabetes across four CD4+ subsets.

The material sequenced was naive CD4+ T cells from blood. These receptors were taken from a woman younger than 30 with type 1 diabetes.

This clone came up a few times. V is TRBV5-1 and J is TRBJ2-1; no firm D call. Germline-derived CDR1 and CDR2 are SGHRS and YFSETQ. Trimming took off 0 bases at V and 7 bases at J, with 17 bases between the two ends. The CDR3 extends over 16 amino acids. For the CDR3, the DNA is TGCGCCAGCAGCTTGGCCCCGGTCCAAGCCTTTAATGAGCAGTTCTTC. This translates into CASSLAPVQAFNEQFF.

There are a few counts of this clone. CDR3: CASSLQGADEQYF. The CDR3 DNA reads TGTGCCAGCAGCTTGCAGGGGGCAGACGAGCAGTACTTC. V is TRBV5-4 and J is TRBJ2-7; 8 bases align to TRBD1. The V segment lost 1 base and the J segment 5 bases; nucleotides outside the gene matches: 2. The CDR3 has 13 amino acids. Germline-derived CDR1 and CDR2 are SGHNT and YYREEE (reference sequence).

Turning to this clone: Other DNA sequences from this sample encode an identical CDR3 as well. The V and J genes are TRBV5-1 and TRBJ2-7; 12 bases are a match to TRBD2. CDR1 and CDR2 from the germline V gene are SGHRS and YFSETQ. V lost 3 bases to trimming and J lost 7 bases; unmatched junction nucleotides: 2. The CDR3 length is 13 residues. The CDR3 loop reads CASSSGLAGEQYF. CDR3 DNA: TGCGCCAGCAGCTCAGGACTAGCGGGAGAGCAGTACTTC.

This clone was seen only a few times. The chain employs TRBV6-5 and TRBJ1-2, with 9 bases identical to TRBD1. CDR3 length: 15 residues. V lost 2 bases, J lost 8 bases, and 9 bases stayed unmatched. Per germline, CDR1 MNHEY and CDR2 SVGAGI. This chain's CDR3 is CASSYRLGQGFGYTF. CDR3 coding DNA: TGTGCCAGCAGTTACCGTTTGGGACAGGGTTTCGGCTACACCTTC.

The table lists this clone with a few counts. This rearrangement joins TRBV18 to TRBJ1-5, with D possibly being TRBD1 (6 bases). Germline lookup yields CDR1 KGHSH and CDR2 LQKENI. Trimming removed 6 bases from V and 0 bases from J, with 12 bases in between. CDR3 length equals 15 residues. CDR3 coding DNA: TGTGCCAGCTCCATAGGGGACAATAGCAATCAGCCCCAGCATTTT. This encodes CASSIGDNSNQPQHF.

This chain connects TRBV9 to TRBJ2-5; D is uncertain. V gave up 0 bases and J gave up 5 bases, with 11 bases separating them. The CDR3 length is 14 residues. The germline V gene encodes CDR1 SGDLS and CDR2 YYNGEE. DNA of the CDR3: TGTGCCAGCAGCGTAGGACCGTCCAGGGAGACCCAGTACTTC. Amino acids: CASSVGPSRETQYF.

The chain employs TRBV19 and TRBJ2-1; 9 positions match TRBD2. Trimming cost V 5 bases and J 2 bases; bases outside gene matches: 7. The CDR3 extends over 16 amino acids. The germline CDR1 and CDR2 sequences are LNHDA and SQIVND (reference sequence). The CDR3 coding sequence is TGTGCCAGTAGTCCTCTTGCGGGGGGGACCTACAATGAGCAGTTCTTC. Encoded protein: CASSPLAGGTYNEQFF.

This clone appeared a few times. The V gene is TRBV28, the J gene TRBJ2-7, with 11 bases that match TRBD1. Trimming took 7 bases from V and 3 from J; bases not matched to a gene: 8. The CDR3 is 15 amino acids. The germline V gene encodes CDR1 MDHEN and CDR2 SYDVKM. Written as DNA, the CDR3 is TGTGCCAGCACCCGGAGGGGGACAGGGGGCTACGAGCAGTACTTC. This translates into CASTRRGTGGYEQYF.

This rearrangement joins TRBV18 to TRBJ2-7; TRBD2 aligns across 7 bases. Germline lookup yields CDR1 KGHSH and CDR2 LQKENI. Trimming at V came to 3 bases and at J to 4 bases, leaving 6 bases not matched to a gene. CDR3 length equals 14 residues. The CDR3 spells CASSPGGSGYEQYF. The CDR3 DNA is TGTGCCAGCTCACCGGGAGGGTCGGGATACGAGCAGTACTTC. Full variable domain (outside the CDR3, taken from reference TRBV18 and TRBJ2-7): NAGVMQNPRHLVRRRGQEARLRCSPMKGHSHVYWYRQLPEEGLKFMVYLQKENIIDESGMPKERFSAEFPKEGPSILRIQQVVRGDSAAYFCASSPGGSGYEQYFGPGTRLTVT.

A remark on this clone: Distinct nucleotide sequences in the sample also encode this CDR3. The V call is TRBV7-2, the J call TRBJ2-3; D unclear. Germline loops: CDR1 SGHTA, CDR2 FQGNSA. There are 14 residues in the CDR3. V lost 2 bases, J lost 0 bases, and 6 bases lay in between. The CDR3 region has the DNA TGTGCCAGCAGCTTACCGGGTAGCACAGATACGCAGTATTTT. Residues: CASSLPGSTDTQYF.

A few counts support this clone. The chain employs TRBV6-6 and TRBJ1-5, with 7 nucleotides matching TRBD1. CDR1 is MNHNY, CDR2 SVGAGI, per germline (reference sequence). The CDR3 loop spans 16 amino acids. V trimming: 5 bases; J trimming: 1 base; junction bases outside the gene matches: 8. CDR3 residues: CASSKLQGSSNQPQHF. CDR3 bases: TGTGCCAGCAGTAAGCTACAGGGGTCGAGCAATCAGCCCCAGCATTTT.

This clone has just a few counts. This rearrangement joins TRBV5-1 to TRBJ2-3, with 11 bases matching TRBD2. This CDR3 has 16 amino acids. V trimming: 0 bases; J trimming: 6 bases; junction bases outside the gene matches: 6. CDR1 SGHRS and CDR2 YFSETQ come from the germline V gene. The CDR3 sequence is CASSLGGLAGLDTQYF. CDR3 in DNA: TGCGCCAGCAGCTTGGGCGGACTAGCGGGCCTGGATACGCAGTATTTT. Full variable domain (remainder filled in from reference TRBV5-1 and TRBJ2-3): KAGVTQTPRYLIKTRGQQVTLSCSPISGHRSVSWYQQTPGQGLQFLFEYFSETQRNKGNFPGRFSGRQFSNSRSEMNVSTLELGDSALYLCASSLGGLAGLDTQYFGPGTRLTVL.

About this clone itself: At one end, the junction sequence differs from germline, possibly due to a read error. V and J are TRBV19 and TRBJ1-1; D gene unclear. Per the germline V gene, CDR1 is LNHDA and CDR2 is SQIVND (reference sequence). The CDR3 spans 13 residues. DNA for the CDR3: TGTGCCAGTCGTATACAATTGAACACTGAAGCTTTCTTT. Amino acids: CASRIQLNTEAFF.

The CDR3 protein is CASSWDRSRNEQFF. Written as DNA, the CDR3 is TGTGCCAGCAGTTGGGACAGGAGTCGGAATGAGCAGTTCTTC. The V gene is TRBV6-5, the J gene TRBJ2-1, with 8 bases aligning to TRBD1. V shed 4 bases and J 7 bases; nucleotides not matched to a gene: 6. Germline V CDR1 and CDR2: MNHEY, SVGAGI. The CDR3 runs to 14 residues.

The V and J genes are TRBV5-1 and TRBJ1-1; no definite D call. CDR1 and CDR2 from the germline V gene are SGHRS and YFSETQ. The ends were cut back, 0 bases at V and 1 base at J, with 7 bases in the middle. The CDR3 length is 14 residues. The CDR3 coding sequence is TGCGCCAGCAGCTTGGGTTCTCCGAACACTGAAGCTTTCTTT. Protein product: CASSLGSPNTEAFF.

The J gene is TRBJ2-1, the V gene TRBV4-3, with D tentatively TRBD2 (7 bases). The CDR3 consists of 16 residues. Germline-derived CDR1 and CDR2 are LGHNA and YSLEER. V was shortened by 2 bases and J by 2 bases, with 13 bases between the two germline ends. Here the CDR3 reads CASSQTGGFTYNEQFF. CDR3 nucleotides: TGCGCCAGCAGCCAAACGGGGGGCTTTACCTACAATGAGCAGTTCTTC.

The CDR3 protein is CASSEGQGGTNYGYTF. For the CDR3, the DNA is TGTGCCAGCAGTGAGGGTCAGGGGGGAACTAACTATGGCTACACCTTC. This chain connects TRBV2 to TRBJ1-2; 7 bases agree with TRBD1. CDR3 length equals 16 residues. Germline-derived CDR1 and CDR2 are SNHLY and FYNNEI. Trimming cost V 3 bases and J 0 bases; bases outside gene matches: 7. The whole variable domain, remainder taken from reference TRBV2 and TRBJ1-2, is EPEVTQTPSHQVTQMGQEVILRCVPISNHLYFYWYRQILGQKVEFLVSFYNNEISEKSEIFDDQFSVERPDGSNFTLKIRSTKLEDSAMYFCASSEGQGGTNYGYTFGSGTRLTVV.

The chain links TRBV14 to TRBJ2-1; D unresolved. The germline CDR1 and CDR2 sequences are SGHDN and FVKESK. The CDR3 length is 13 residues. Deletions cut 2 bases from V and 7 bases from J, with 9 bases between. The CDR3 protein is CASSQSMRNEQFF. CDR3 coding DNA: TGTGCCAGCAGCCAATCAATGAGAAATGAGCAGTTCTTC.

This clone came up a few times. As DNA, the CDR3 is TGTGCCAGCAGGTCGGACAGGGGGAAGAGCACAGATACGCAGTATTTT. This sequence encodes CASRSDRGKSTDTQYF. The chain links TRBV11-2 to TRBJ2-3; 10 nucleotides line up with TRBD1. Per the germline V gene, CDR1 is SGHAT and CDR2 is FQNNGV. The CDR3 consists of 16 residues. Losses at the gene ends were 6 bases for V and 0 bases for J; bases not matched to a gene: 6.

CDR3 region: CASSPGSSGNTIYF. Written as DNA, the CDR3 is TGTGCCAGCAGCCCGGGGAGCTCTGGAAACACCATATATTTT. The chain is built from TRBV7-3 and TRBJ1-3; D is unresolved. Germline CDR1 SGHTA, CDR2 FQGTGA. V lost 5 bases to trimming and J lost 0 bases, with 8 bases between them. The CDR3 loop spans 14 amino acids. The whole variable domain, remainder taken from reference TRBV7-3 and TRBJ1-3, is GAGVSQTPSNKVTEKGKYVELRCDPISGHTALYWYRQSLGQGPEFLIYFQGTGAADDSGLPNDRFFAVRPEGSVSTLKIQRTERGDSAVYLCASSPGSSGNTIYFGEGSWLTVV.

For the CDR3, the DNA is TGTGCCAGCAGCGACCCGGCCCCGCGGGGGCAGTTCTTC. Residues: CASSDPAPRGQFF. V is TRBV9 and J is TRBJ2-1; TRBD2 is a possible D gene (6 bases). V was cut by 3 bases and J by 12 bases, with 16 bases left in between. This CDR3 comprises 13 residues. From germline, CDR1 is SGDLS and CDR2 YYNGEE. Using reference TRBV9 and TRBJ2-1 for the parts outside the CDR3, the full variable domain is DSGVTQTPKHLITATGQRVTLRCSPRSGDLSVYWYQQSLDQGLQFLIQYYNGEERAKGNILERFSAQQFPDLHSELNLSSLELGDSALYFCASSDPAPRGQFFGPGTRLTVL.

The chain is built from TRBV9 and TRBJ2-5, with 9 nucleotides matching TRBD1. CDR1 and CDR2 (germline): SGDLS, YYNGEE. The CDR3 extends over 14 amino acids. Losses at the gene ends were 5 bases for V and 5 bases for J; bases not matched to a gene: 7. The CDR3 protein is CASRPDRGMETQYF. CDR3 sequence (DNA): TGTGCCAGCAGGCCGGACAGGGGAATGGAGACCCAGTACTTC.

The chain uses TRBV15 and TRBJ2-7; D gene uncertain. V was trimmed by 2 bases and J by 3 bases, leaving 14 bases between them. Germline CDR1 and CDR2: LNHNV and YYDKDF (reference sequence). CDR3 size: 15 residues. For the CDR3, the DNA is TGTGCCACCAGCAGATTAAACAACAGTATCTACGAGCAGTACTTC. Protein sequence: CATSRLNNSIYEQYF.

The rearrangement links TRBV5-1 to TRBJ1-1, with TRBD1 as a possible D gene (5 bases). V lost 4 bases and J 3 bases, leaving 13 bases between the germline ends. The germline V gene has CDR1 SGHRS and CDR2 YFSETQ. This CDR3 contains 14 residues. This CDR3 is CASSHGDSYTEAFF. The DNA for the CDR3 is TGCGCCAGCAGCCATGGGGACTCCTACACTGAAGCTTTCTTT.

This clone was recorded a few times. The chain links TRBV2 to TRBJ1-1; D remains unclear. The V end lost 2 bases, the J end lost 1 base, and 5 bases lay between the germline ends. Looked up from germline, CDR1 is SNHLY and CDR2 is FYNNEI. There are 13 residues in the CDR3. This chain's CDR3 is CASSEFRNTEAFF. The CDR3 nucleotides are TGTGCCAGCAGTGAATTTCGGAACACTGAAGCTTTCTTT.

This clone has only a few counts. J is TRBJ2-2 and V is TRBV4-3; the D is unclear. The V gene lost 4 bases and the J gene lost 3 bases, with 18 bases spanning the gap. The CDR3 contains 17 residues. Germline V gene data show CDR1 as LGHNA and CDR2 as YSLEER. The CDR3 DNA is TGCGCCAGCAGCCGATACTACGAGCAGTTTGACACCGGGGAGCTGTTTTTT. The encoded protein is CASSRYYEQFDTGELFF.